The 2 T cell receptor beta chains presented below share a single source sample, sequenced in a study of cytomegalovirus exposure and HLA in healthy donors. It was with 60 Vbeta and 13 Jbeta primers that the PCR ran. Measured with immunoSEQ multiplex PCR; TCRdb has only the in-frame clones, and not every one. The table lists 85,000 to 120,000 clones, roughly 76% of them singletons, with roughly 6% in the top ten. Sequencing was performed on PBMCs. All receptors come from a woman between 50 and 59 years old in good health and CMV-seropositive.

CDR3 sequence: CSAGADTEAFF. The CDR3 DNA reads TGCAGTGCTGGCGCGGACACTGAAGCTTTCTTT. The chain has TRBV20-1 and TRBJ1-1; D is unclear. Germline V gene data show CDR1 as DFQATT and CDR2 as SNEGSKA (reference sequence). Between the trimmed V and J ends, which lost 5 bases and 3 bases, there was a span of 7 bases. This CDR3 has 11 amino acids.

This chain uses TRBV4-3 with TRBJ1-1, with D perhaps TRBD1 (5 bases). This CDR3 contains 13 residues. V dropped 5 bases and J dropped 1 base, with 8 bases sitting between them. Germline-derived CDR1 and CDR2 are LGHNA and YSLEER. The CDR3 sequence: CASSADRNTEAFF. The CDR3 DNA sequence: TGCGCCAGCAGCGCCGACAGGAACACTGAAGCTTTCTTT.